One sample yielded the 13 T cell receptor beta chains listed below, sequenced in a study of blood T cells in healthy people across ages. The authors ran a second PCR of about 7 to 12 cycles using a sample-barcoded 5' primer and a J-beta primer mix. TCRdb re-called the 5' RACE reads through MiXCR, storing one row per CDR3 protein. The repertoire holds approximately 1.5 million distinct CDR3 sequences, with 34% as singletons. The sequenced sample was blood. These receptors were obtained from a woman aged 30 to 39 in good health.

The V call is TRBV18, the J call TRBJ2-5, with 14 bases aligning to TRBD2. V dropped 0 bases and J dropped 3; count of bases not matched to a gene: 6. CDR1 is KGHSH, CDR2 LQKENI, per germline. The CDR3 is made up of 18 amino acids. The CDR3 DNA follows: TGTGCCAGCTCACCACCTGGACTAGCGGGAGGTCCAAAAGAGACCCAGTACTTC. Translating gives CASSPPGLAGGPKETQYF. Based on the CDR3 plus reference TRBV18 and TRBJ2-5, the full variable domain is NAGVMQNPRHLVRRRGQEARLRCSPMKGHSHVYWYRQLPEEGLKFMVYLQKENIIDESGMPKERFSAEFPKEGPSILRIQQVVRGDSAAYFCASSPPGLAGGPKETQYFGPGTRLLVL.

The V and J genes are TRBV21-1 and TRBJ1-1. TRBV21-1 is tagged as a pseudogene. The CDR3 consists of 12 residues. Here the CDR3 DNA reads TGTGCCAGCAGCAAAGAATCCAAATTGTTTTTCTTT. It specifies CASSKESKLFFF.

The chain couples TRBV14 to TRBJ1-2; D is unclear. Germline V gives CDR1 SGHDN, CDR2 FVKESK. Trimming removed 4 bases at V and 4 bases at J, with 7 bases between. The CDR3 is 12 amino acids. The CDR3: CASSPNPYGYTF. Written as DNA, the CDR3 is TGTGCCAGCAGCCCGAACCCCTATGGCTACACCTTC.

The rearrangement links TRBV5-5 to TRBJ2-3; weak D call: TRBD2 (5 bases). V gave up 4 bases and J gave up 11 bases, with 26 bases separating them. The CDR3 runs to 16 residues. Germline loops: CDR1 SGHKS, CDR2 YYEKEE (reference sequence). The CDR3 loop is CASSPKKFSADHLQYF. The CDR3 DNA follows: TGTGCCAGCAGCCCAAAGAAGTTTAGCGCAGATCATTTGCAGTATTTT.

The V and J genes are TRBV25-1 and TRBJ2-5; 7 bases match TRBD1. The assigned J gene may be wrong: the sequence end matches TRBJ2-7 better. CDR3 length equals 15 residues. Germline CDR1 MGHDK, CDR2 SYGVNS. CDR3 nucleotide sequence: TGTGCCAGCAGTTGGGCAGGGGGTAAGAACTACGAGCAGTACTTC. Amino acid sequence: CASSWAGGKNYEQYF.

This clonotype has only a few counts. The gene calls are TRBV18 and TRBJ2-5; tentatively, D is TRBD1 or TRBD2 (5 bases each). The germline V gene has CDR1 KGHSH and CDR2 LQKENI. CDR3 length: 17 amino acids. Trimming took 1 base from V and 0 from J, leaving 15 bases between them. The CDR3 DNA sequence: TGTGCCAGCTCACCACGTCCGCTGGGGGTTTACCAAGAGACCCAGTACTTC. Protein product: CASSPRPLGVYQETQYF.

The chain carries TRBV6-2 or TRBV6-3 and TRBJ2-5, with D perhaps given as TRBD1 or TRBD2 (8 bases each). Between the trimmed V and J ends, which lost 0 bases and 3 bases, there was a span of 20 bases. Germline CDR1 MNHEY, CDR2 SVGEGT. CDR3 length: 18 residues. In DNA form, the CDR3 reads TGTGCCAGCAGTTACTCTCATGGGCGGGGGGACAGGAAAGAGACCCAGTACTTC. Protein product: CASSYSHGRGDRKETQYF.

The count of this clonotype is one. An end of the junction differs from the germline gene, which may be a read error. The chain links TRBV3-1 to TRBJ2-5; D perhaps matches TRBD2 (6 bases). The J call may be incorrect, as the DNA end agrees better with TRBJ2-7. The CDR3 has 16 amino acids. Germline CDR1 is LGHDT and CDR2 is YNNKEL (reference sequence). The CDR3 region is CAGSQELWDSPYEQYF. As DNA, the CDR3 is TGTGCCGGCAGCCAAGAACTCTGGGACTCCCCCTACGAGCAGTACTTC.

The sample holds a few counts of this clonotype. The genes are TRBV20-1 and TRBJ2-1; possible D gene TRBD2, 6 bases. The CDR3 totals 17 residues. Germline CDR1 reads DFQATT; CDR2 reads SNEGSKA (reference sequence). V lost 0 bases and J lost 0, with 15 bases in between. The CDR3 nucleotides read TGCAGTGCTAGAGATCAAGCGGGCAAGAGCTCCTACAATGAGCAGTTCTTC. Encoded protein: CSARDQAGKSSYNEQFF.

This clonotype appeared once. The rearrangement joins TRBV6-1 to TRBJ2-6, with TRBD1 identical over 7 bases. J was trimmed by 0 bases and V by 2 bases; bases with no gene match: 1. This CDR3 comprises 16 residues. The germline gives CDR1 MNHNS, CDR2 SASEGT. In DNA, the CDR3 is TGTGCCAGCAGTGAACAGGGGGTCTCTGGGGCCAACGTCCTGACTTTC. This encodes CASSEQGVSGANVLTF.

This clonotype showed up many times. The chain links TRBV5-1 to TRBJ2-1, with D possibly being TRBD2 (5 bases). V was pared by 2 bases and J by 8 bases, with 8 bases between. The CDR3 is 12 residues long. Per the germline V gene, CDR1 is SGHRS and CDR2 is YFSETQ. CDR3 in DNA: TGCGCCAGCAGCTTAGGCGGGCATGAGCAGTTCTTC. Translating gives CASSLGGHEQFF.

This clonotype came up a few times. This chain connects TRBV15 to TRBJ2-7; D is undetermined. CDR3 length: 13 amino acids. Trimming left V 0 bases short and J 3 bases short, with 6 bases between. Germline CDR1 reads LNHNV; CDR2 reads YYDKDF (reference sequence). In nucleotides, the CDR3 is TGTGCCACCAGCAGAGAACAGATCTACGAGCAGTACTTC. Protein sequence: CATSREQIYEQYF. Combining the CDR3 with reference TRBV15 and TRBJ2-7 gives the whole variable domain DAMVIQNPRYQVTQFGKPVTLSCSQTLNHNVMYWYQQKSSQAPKLLFHYYDKDFNNEADTPDNFQSRRPNTSFCFLDIRSPGLGDTAMYLCATSREQIYEQYFGPGTRLTVT.

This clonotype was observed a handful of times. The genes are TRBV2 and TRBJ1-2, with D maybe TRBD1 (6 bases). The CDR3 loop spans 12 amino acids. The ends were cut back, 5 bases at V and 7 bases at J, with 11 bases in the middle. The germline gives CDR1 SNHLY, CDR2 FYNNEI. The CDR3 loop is CASSRPDSGYTF. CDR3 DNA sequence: TGTGCCAGCAGTCGTCCGGACAGTGGCTACACCTTC.